The source of this T cell receptor beta chain is a study of cytomegalovirus exposure and HLA in healthy donors. General study results and limits: Another analysis was done later, and it associated 16,951 TCR beta sequences with HLA alleles at 0.05 false discovery rate.

A multiplex PCR was run with 60 Vbeta primers and 13 Jbeta primers. Generated by immunoSEQ multiplex PCR, the TCRdb table keeps only in-frame clones and is missing some. The data contain about 130,000 clones, 81% of them singletons. To note about this clone: Its antigen is unknown.

Germline CDR1 is MNHEY and CDR2 is SMNVEV (reference sequence). The CDR3 covers 15 residues. V gave up 0 bases and J gave up 0 bases, with 8 bases separating them. Sequencing was performed on PBMCs. This sequence joins TRBV27 and TRBJ1-1; D not resolved. This TCR was sampled from a man younger than 35 in good health and CMV-seronegative. The CDR3, as DNA: TGTGCCAGCAGTTTATCCCCGTCAGTGAACACTGAAGCTTTCTTT. Protein: CASSLSPSVNTEAFF.